This T cell receptor beta chain was found in a study of radiation and T cells in renal cell carcinoma. V lost 5 bases, J lost 4 bases, and 17 bases lay in between. The germline V gene encodes CDR1 SGHTA and CDR2 FQGNSA. The length of the CDR3 is 15 residues. Sequenced by immunoSEQ multiplex PCR; TCRdb stores in-frame clones only, minus some. The sample has some 43,000 clones; about 82% are singletons. Stated time point: blood 4 weeks post-SBRT, at nephrectomy. The treatment denotes: 15 Gy SBRT to primary tumor, nephrectomy 4 weeks later. Nephrectomy followed 15 Gy stereotactic body radiation by 4 weeks.

The receptor's source is a woman in her 70s with renal cell carcinoma. Sequencing was performed on blood, taken from a patient whose treatment included radiotherapy and nephrectomy. This chain connects TRBV7-2 to TRBJ2-5; tentative D call: TRBD2 (7 bases). The DNA for the CDR3 is TGTGCCAGCAGCCTGGGGGGGCAGGGTTCAGAGACCCAGTACTTC. Translation gives CASSLGGQGSETQYF.